The 18 T cell receptor beta chains below come from one sample, sequenced in a study of T cell therapy after organ transplantation (dated by TCRdb to between 2017 and 2020). The time point label corresponds to: 4-8 weeks after completion of therapy. These TCRs' antigens remain unknown. The library was obtained by the immunoSEQ multiplex PCR assay. TCRdb holds this immuneACCESS table with in-frame rearrangements only. Some clones are missing; in checked studies, unresolved V genes explain under half, and the rest has no known cause. This sample has 20,000 or so clones in its table, and around 80% of those were observed once. The ten most abundant clones make up 9.2% of the sample. Sequences were derived from CD8+ T cells from blood, sampled after autologous CMV-specific T cell therapy. The receptors originated from a human patient who had received a solid organ transplant and had CMV disease. After a transplant, certain T cells may trace back to the graft donor.

CDR3 bases: TGTGCCAGCAGTTTATCGAGCTATAATCAGCCCCAGCATTTT. It yields the protein CASSLSSYNQPQHF. V gene TRBV27 combines with J gene TRBJ1-5; D gene uncertain. Trimming cost V 0 bases and J 4 bases, with 7 bases left between them. The CDR3 is 14 residues long. CDR1 is MNHEY, CDR2 SMNVEV, per germline (reference sequence).

The J gene is TRBJ1-1, the V gene TRBV6-5; weak D call: TRBD1 (5 bases). Per the germline V gene, CDR1 is MNHEY and CDR2 is SVGAGI. Trimming cost V 4 bases and J 2 bases, with 17 bases left between them. The CDR3 loop spans 16 amino acids. In DNA form, the CDR3 reads TGTGCCAGCAGTTCTCCAGGGCCGAGCATAAACACTGAAGCTTTCTTT. This translates into CASSSPGPSINTEAFF.

The chain uses TRBV5-6 and TRBJ1-2; D unresolved. CDR1 is SGHDT, CDR2 YYEEEE, per germline. The length of the CDR3 is 12 residues. With 5 bases removed from V and 8 bases from J, the gap between germline ends came to 13 bases. Here the CDR3 reads CASSPNLGGYTF. The CDR3 DNA sequence: TGTGCCAGCAGTCCCAACCTGGGGGGCTACACCTTC.

The genes are TRBV5-6 and TRBJ2-7, with a tentative D call TRBD1 (6 bases). Germline CDR1 is SGHDT and CDR2 is YYEEEE. V lost 4 bases to trimming and J lost 2 bases, with 7 bases between them. CDR3 length: 12 residues. The CDR3 here is CASSPGAYEQYF. Here the CDR3 DNA reads TGTGCCAGCAGCCCAGGGGCCTACGAGCAGTACTTC. The full variable domain, completed using reference TRBV5-6 and TRBJ2-7, is DAGVTQSPTHLIKTRGQQVTLRCSPKSGHDTVSWYQQALGQGPQFIFQYYEEEERQRGNFPDRFSGHQFPNYSSELNVNALLLGDSALYLCASSPGAYEQYFGPGTRLTVT.

This clone was counted once. The rearrangement links TRBV7-9 to TRBJ2-7; TRBD2 agrees at 13 bases. The V segment lost 3 bases and the J segment 4 bases; nucleotides outside the gene matches: 0. The germline V gene has CDR1 SEHNR and CDR2 FQNEAQ (reference sequence). This CDR3 contains 14 residues. In nucleotides, the CDR3 is TGTGCCAGCAGCTTGACTAGCGGGGGGTACGAGCAGTACTTC. Its translation is CASSLTSGGYEQYF.

V gene TRBV27 combines with J gene TRBJ2-5; no definite D call. Germline V gives CDR1 MNHEY, CDR2 SMNVEV (reference sequence). The CDR3 has 14 residues. Trimming removed 0 bases at V and 6 bases at J, with 11 bases between. The CDR3, as DNA: TGTGCCAGCAGTTTATCGTCAGCCCTGCAGACCCAGTACTTC. Its protein is CASSLSSALQTQYF.

The chain carries TRBV6-5 and TRBJ1-4, with 7 positions matching TRBD1. The ends lost 6 bases at V and 0 bases at J; junction bases unmatched: 4. Germline CDR1 MNHEY, CDR2 SVGAGI. The CDR3 has 15 amino acids. CDR3 amino acids: CASRQGLATNEKLFF. For the CDR3, the DNA is TGTGCCAGCAGACAGGGGCTAGCAACTAATGAAAAACTGTTTTTT.

V usage is TRBV4-1 and J usage is TRBJ2-3; D is undetermined. The CDR3 sequence is 15 residues long. Trimming pared 4 bases from V and 4 bases from J, leaving 15 bases between. Per the germline V gene, CDR1 is MGHRA and CDR2 is YSYEKL. CDR3: CASSLEPGSADTQYF. In DNA, the CDR3 is TGCGCCAGCAGCCTCGAGCCCGGGTCGGCAGATACGCAGTATTTT.

The genes are TRBV7-9 and TRBJ2-7; tentatively, D is TRBD1 (6 bases). The germline CDR1 and CDR2 sequences are SEHNR and FQNEAQ (reference sequence). The ends were cut back, 5 bases at V and 2 bases at J, with 16 bases in the middle. This CDR3 has 15 residues. This CDR3 reads CASSPGWRQAYEQYF. CDR3 nucleotide sequence: TGTGCCAGCAGCCCGGGGTGGAGACAGGCCTACGAGCAGTACTTC.

The rearrangement uses TRBV11-2 and TRBJ2-1; no definite D call. Germline V CDR1 and CDR2: SGHAT, FQNNGV. Deletions cut 0 bases from V and 0 bases from J, with 12 bases between. The CDR3 is made up of 17 amino acids. The CDR3: CASSLDRSRSSYNEQFF. The CDR3 nucleotides read TGTGCCAGCAGCTTAGACAGATCCCGTAGCTCCTACAATGAGCAGTTCTTC.

This chain links TRBV27 with TRBJ2-7, with TRBD1 as a possible D gene (5 bases). The germline gives CDR1 MNHEY, CDR2 SMNVEV (reference sequence). The CDR3 has 14 residues. With 2 bases removed from V and 2 bases from J, the gap between germline ends came to 10 bases. The CDR3 loop reads CASSLSQGTYEQYF. Written as DNA, the CDR3 is TGTGCCAGCAGTTTAAGCCAGGGCACCTACGAGCAGTACTTC.

This clone was seen a few times. The chain couples TRBV27 to TRBJ1-2; D gene unclear. CDR3 length: 16 residues. Germline loops: CDR1 MNHEY, CDR2 SMNVEV (reference sequence). Trimming took 6 bases from V and 4 from J, leaving 21 bases between them. The CDR3 DNA sequence: TGTGCCAGCAGGCCTGCCTGGCGCCCGGCAGGCTATGGCTACACCTTC. This sequence encodes CASRPAWRPAGYGYTF.

This clone occurred once. The chain links TRBV9 to TRBJ2-4, with TRBD2 identical over 9 bases. Trimming cost V 4 bases and J 11 bases; bases outside gene matches: 16. Germline V gene lookup returns CDR1 SGDLS and CDR2 YYNGEE. The CDR3 extends over 16 amino acids. The DNA for the CDR3 is TGTGCCAGCAGCCCGGGACTAGCTGGGGCCAGCGCTTTTCAGTACTTC. Translation: CASSPGLAGASAFQYF.

V is TRBV6-5 and J is TRBJ1-2; D gene unclear. CDR3 size: 15 residues. With 0 bases removed from V and 4 bases from J, the gap between germline ends came to 12 bases. The V gene's germline CDR1 is MNHEY and CDR2 SVGAGI. CDR3 nucleotides: TGTGCCAGCAGTTACTCCGTGGACCCTTCCTATGGCTACACCTTC. Translated, it gives CASSYSVDPSYGYTF.

Points on this clone: Different DNA sequences within this sample yield the same CDR3. The V gene is TRBV4-1, the J gene TRBJ2-7; TRBD1 matches at 9 bases. V lost 4 bases to trimming and J lost 3 bases; unmatched junction nucleotides: 4. CDR3 length equals 14 residues. CDR1 MGHRA and CDR2 YSYEKL come from the germline V gene. The CDR3 coding sequence is TGCGCCAGCAGCCTGGGACAGGGAGGCTACGAGCAGTACTTC. Residues: CASSLGQGGYEQYF.

V usage is TRBV6-5 and J usage is TRBJ2-5, with 9 bases that match TRBD2. From germline, CDR1 is MNHEY and CDR2 SVGAGI. Trimming at V came to 0 bases and at J to 4 bases, leaving 6 bases not matched to a gene. The CDR3 runs to 16 residues. This CDR3 is CASSYSVSGRLETQYF. DNA for the CDR3: TGTGCCAGCAGTTACTCGGTTAGCGGGAGATTAGAGACCCAGTACTTC.

The chain recombines TRBV7-6 with TRBJ1-3; 7 bases are a match to TRBD1. CDR3 length: 15 amino acids. Germline-derived CDR1 and CDR2 are SGHVS and FNYEAQ. With V trimmed by 5 bases and J by 2 bases, 6 bases remained unmatched. The CDR3 reads CASSRTGVTGNTIYF. The CDR3 DNA reads TGTGCCAGCAGCCGAACAGGGGTAACTGGAAACACCATATATTTT.

The rearrangement uses TRBV4-3 and TRBJ1-2; possibly TRBD1 for D (5 bases). CDR3 size: 14 residues. V was cut by 0 bases and J by 4 bases, with 9 bases left in between. CDR1 is LGHNA, CDR2 YSLEER, per germline. The CDR3 protein is CASSQDRGTYGYTF. The CDR3 nucleotides are TGCGCCAGCAGCCAAGATCGGGGGACCTATGGCTACACCTTC.